These 27 T cell receptor beta chains came from one sample sequenced in a study of spatial heterogeneity in lung cancer. TCRdb fed the 5' RACE reads into MiXCR, producing one record per CDR3 protein. The sample contains some 100,000 distinct CDR3 sequences, approximately 12% of which appear only once. Indicated time point: sample taken at primary tumor resection. This specimen consisted of PBMCs, obtained at surgery. Receptors originate from a male donor with early-stage non-small cell lung cancer.

This chain joins TRBV6-5 and TRBJ2-2; D is undetermined. Germline loops: CDR1 MNHEY, CDR2 SVGAGI. The V and J ends lost 5 bases and 4 bases respectively, with 11 bases between them. The CDR3 sequence is 14 residues long. DNA for the CDR3: TGTGCCAGCAGTCGCCTAGGCCTCACCGGGGAGCTGTTTTTT. Translating gives CASSRLGLTGELFF.

CDR3 amino acids: CASSQGLAENTDTQYF. CDR3 sequence (DNA): TGTGCCAGCTCCCAGGGACTAGCGGAGAACACAGATACGCAGTATTTT. The J gene is TRBJ2-3, the V gene TRBV18; 11 bases agree with TRBD2. The J segment lost 2 bases and the V segment lost 6 bases, leaving 7 bases of the junction unmatched. Germline values: CDR1 KGHSH, CDR2 LQKENI. CDR3 size: 16 residues. Using reference TRBV18 and TRBJ2-3 for the parts outside the CDR3, the full variable domain is NAGVMQNPRHLVRRRGQEARLRCSPMKGHSHVYWYRQLPEEGLKFMVYLQKENIIDESGMPKERFSAEFPKEGPSILRIQQVVRGDSAAYFCASSQGLAENTDTQYFGPGTRLTVL.

Many counts were recorded for this clonotype. The chain joins TRBV7-9 to TRBJ2-7, with 7 bases fitting TRBD1. V shed 5 bases, J shed 5 bases, and the junction held 6 bases outside the gene matches. Germline-derived CDR1 and CDR2 are SEHNR and FQNEAQ (reference sequence). This CDR3 region has 13 residues. Written as DNA, the CDR3 is TGTGCCAGCAGCCAACGGGACAGAAACGAGCAGTACTTC. Its translation is CASSQRDRNEQYF.

The rearrangement joins TRBV11-2 to TRBJ2-7; D not certain. Germline V gives CDR1 SGHAT, CDR2 FQNNGV. The CDR3 spans 13 residues. Trimming left V 0 bases short and J 9 bases short, with 12 bases between. The CDR3 is CASSLDPNRAQYF. DNA for the CDR3: TGTGCCAGCAGCTTAGACCCAAACCGCGCGCAGTACTTC.

The chain joins TRBV2 to TRBJ2-4, with TRBD1 as a possible D gene (6 bases). Trimming took 5 bases from V and 0 from J, leaving 11 bases between them. Looked up from germline, CDR1 is SNHLY and CDR2 is FYNNEI. CDR3 length equals 15 residues. CDR3 nucleotide sequence: TGTGCCAGCAGTCCGGGACAACTAGCCAAAAACATTCAGTACTTC. Protein: CASSPGQLAKNIQYF.

There are a few counts of this clonotype. The V gene is TRBV11-2, the J gene TRBJ2-3, with 8 positions matching TRBD1. The CDR3 has 16 residues. With V trimmed by 5 bases and J by 4 bases, 11 bases remained unmatched. Germline V gene sequence: CDR1 SGHAT, CDR2 FQNNGV. The CDR3 sequence is CASSPSRTGKADTQYF. In DNA, the CDR3 is TGTGCCAGCAGCCCATCCCGGACAGGGAAGGCAGATACGCAGTATTTT.

The table lists this clonotype with a few counts. The chain links TRBV20-1 to TRBJ2-7; D gene uncertain. The length of the CDR3 is 13 residues. Trimming left V 0 bases short and J 2 bases short, with 8 bases between. Germline CDR1 and CDR2: DFQATT and SNEGSKA (reference sequence). The DNA for the CDR3 is TGCAGTGCTAGAGATTCGTATACCTACGAGCAGTACTTC. Translating it yields CSARDSYTYEQYF.

This clonotype occurred many times. The chain has TRBV28 and TRBJ2-5; D is perhaps TRBD2 (5 bases). The V gene's germline CDR1 is MDHEN and CDR2 SYDVKM. This CDR3 contains 14 residues. V was trimmed by 3 bases and J by 5 bases, leaving 13 bases between them. CDR3 sequence reads: CASSFGSGYETQYF. In DNA, the CDR3 is TGTGCCAGCAGTTTTGGATCGGGGTACGAGACCCAGTACTTC.

Many counts were recorded for this clonotype. The genes are TRBV11-2 and TRBJ1-1; no reliable D call. The germline V gene has CDR1 SGHAT and CDR2 FQNNGV. V dropped 4 bases and J dropped 6 bases, with 6 bases sitting between them. The CDR3 runs 11 residues. The CDR3 region has the DNA TGTGCCAGCAGCTCCCAGCCTGAAGCTTTCTTT. It encodes CASSSQPEAFF.

This clonotype was seen a few times. The V gene is TRBV29-1, the J gene TRBJ2-3; 8 bases align to TRBD1. This CDR3 region has 13 residues. Trimming took 6 bases from V and 0 from J; bases not matched to a gene: 2. CDR1 SQVTM and CDR2 ANQGSEA come from the germline V gene. Here the CDR3 DNA reads TGCAGCGTCCGGGACAGGAGCACAGATACGCAGTATTTT. It is translated as CSVRDRSTDTQYF.

This clonotype was detected only a few times. This rearrangement joins TRBV7-3 to TRBJ2-3; TRBD2 matches 7 bases. CDR3 size: 16 residues. The V segment lost 4 bases and the J segment 0 bases; nucleotides outside the gene matches: 7. Germline V gene data show CDR1 as SGHTA and CDR2 as FQGTGA. CDR3 in amino acids: CASSYTAGTSTDTQYF. CDR3 DNA sequence: TGTGCCAGCAGCTACACAGCGGGAACGAGCACAGATACGCAGTATTTT.

The genes are TRBV7-9 and TRBJ1-1; the D gene is possibly TRBD1 (5 bases). CDR3 size: 14 residues. Per germline, CDR1 SEHNR and CDR2 FQNEAQ (reference sequence). Trimming shortened V by 1 base and J by 1 base, and 7 bases separated the two germline ends. The CDR3 sequence is CASSLGGSNTEAFF. In DNA, the CDR3 is TGTGCCAGCAGCTTAGGGGGGTCGAACACTGAAGCTTTCTTT.

This clonotype was detected only a few times. V gene TRBV7-8 combines with J gene TRBJ1-5, with 7 bases identical to TRBD1. The CDR3 extends over 15 amino acids. Trimming removed 4 bases from V and 3 bases from J; junction bases left unmatched: 6. Germline V gives CDR1 SGHVS, CDR2 FQNEAQ. The CDR3: CASSSIGGINQPQHF. CDR3 DNA: TGTGCCAGCAGCTCCATAGGGGGCATCAATCAGCCCCAGCATTTT.

V gene TRBV20-1 combines with J gene TRBJ2-7; the match to TRBD2 covers 9 bases. Germline loops: CDR1 DFQATT, CDR2 SNEGSKA (reference sequence). The CDR3 spans 14 residues. The ends lost 5 bases at V and 4 bases at J; junction bases unmatched: 9. This CDR3 is CSASLAGNLYEQYF. The CDR3 region has the DNA TGCAGTGCTTCACTAGCGGGCAATTTATACGAGCAGTACTTC.

This chain connects TRBV28 to TRBJ2-7, with D uncertain. Deletions cut 7 bases from V and 4 bases from J, with 11 bases between. The germline V gene encodes CDR1 MDHEN and CDR2 SYDVKM. The CDR3 length is 12 residues. The CDR3 spells CASTLVGYEQYF. In DNA form, the CDR3 reads TGTGCCAGCACCCTAGTAGGGTACGAGCAGTACTTC.

The chain has TRBV7-9 and TRBJ2-5; D uncertain. This CDR3 contains 13 residues. V gave up 1 base and J gave up 1 base, with 4 bases separating them. Germline-derived CDR1 and CDR2 are SEHNR and FQNEAQ (reference sequence). This CDR3 reads CASSLDVQETQYF. DNA for the CDR3: TGTGCCAGCAGCTTAGATGTCCAAGAGACCCAGTACTTC.

The chain uses TRBV16 and TRBJ1-1; TRBD1 matches at 7 bases. After removal of 4 bases from V and 1 base from J, the junction contained 3 bases not matched to a gene. This CDR3 has 14 residues. Germline V CDR1 and CDR2: KGHSY, FQNENV. The CDR3 DNA reads TGTGCCAGCAGCCCGAACAGGGGGAACACTGAAGCTTTCTTT. The encoded protein is CASSPNRGNTEAFF.

This chain joins TRBV4-3 and TRBJ2-2; perhaps TRBD2 as D (5 bases). V was cut by 0 bases and J by 3 bases, with 11 bases left in between. The CDR3 spans 16 residues. CDR1 LGHNA and CDR2 YSLEER come from the germline V gene. The CDR3 region has the DNA TGCGCCAGCAGCCAAGATGTAGGAGGAGACACCGGGGAGCTGTTTTTT. It specifies CASSQDVGGDTGELFF.

There are a few counts of this clonotype. This CDR3 reads CSAFLGALQYF. The CDR3 DNA reads TGCAGTGCTTTTCTCGGGGCCCTGCAGTATTTT. This rearrangement joins TRBV20-1 to TRBJ2-3; D might be TRBD1 or TRBD2, each matching 5 bases. Germline CDR1 reads DFQATT; CDR2 reads SNEGSKA (reference sequence). V dropped 5 bases and J dropped 11 bases, with 14 bases sitting between them. The CDR3 consists of 11 residues.

This chain connects TRBV15 to TRBJ2-2; the match to TRBD2 covers 8 bases. The V gene end was trimmed by 0 bases and the J gene end by 3 bases; junction bases not matched to a gene: 9. This CDR3 is 18 amino acids long. Germline V gene lookup returns CDR1 LNHNV and CDR2 YYDKDF (reference sequence). The CDR3 DNA reads TGTGCCACCAGCAGAGAATCGTTAGCGGGAACAGACACCGGGGAGCTGTTTTTT. It translates to CATSRESLAGTDTGELFF.

This clonotype was seen repeatedly, ten times or more. The V call is TRBV7-9, the J call TRBJ2-7; D possibly corresponds to TRBD1 (6 bases). The CDR3 sequence is 14 residues long. Germline V gives CDR1 SEHNR, CDR2 FQNEAQ (reference sequence). Deletions cut 5 bases from V and 3 bases from J, with 14 bases between. CDR3 in DNA: TGTGCCAGCAGCCGACCGGGACAATACTACGAGCAGTACTTC. It yields the protein CASSRPGQYYEQYF.

The chain employs TRBV24-1 and TRBJ2-1; no clear D. Trimming pared 1 base from V and 7 bases from J, leaving 7 bases between. Germline V lookup: CDR1 KGHDR, CDR2 SFDVKD. The CDR3 covers 13 residues. Written as DNA, the CDR3 is TGTGCCACCAGTGATTTCGTCGATAATGAGCAGTTCTTC. Its protein product is CATSDFVDNEQFF.

The genes are TRBV30 and TRBJ1-1; D not resolved. The CDR3 has 15 residues. Deletions cut 3 bases from V and 8 bases from J, with 22 bases between. Per germline, CDR1 GTSNPN and CDR2 SVGIG (reference sequence). CDR3 nucleotides: TGTGCCTGGAGGTACCAAGACCCAACGAAATCCGAAGCTTTCTTT. It codes for CAWRYQDPTKSEAFF. Combining the CDR3 with reference TRBV30 and TRBJ1-1 gives the whole variable domain SQTIHQWPATLVQPVGSPLSLECTVEGTSNPNLYWYRQAAGRGLQLLFYSVGIGQISSEVPQNLSASRPQDRQFILSSKKLLLSDSGFYLCAWRYQDPTKSEAFFGQGTRLTVV.

This clonotype was seen repeatedly, ten times or more. The rearrangement links TRBV29-1 to TRBJ2-3, with D possibly matching TRBD2 (5 bases). The V end was cut by 7 bases, the J end by 1 base, with 18 bases between. The CDR3 runs to 15 residues. Looked up from germline, CDR1 is SQVTM and CDR2 is ANQGSEA. The CDR3 protein is CSGGLAGIGTDTQYF. In nucleotides, the CDR3 is TGCAGCGGAGGGCTAGCCGGCATAGGCACAGATACGCAGTATTTT.

V is TRBV7-2 and J is TRBJ2-5, with TRBD1 as a possible D gene (5 bases). V lost 5 bases, J lost 2 bases, and 12 bases lay in between. Germline assignment: CDR1 SGHTA and CDR2 FQGNSA. The CDR3 has 14 amino acids. The CDR3 region is CASSRQTLQETQYF. The CDR3 region has the DNA TGTGCCAGCAGCCGACAGACTTTACAAGAGACCCAGTACTTC.

This clonotype has just a few counts. This chain uses TRBV27 with TRBJ1-1; 7 nucleotides line up with TRBD1. V shed 0 bases and J 5 bases; nucleotides not matched to a gene: 6. CDR1 and CDR2 from the germline V gene are MNHEY and SMNVEV (reference sequence). The CDR3 spans 15 residues. The CDR3 nucleotides read TGTGCCAGCAGTTTATCGATAGGGGGCGAGACTGAAGCTTTCTTT. This encodes CASSLSIGGETEAFF.

This clonotype was detected only a few times. In DNA, the CDR3 is TGTGCCAGCAGTTTCGGTAGCTCCTACAATGAGCAGTTCTTC. This encodes CASSFGSSYNEQFF. The J gene is TRBJ2-1, the V gene TRBV27; D gene unclear. Deletions cut 3 bases from V and 0 bases from J, with 6 bases between. CDR1 MNHEY and CDR2 SMNVEV come from the germline V gene (reference sequence). The CDR3 contains 14 residues.